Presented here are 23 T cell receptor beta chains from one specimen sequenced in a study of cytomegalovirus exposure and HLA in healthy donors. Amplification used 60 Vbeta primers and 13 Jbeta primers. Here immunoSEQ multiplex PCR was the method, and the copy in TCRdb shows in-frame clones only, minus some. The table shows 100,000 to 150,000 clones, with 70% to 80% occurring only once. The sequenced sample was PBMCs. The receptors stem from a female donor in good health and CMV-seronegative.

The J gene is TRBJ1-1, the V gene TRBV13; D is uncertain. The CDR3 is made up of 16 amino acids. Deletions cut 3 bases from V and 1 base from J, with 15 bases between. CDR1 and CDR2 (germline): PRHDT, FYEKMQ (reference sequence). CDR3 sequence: CASSFRGTEKNTEAFF. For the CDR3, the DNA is TGTGCCAGCAGCTTTCGGGGTACCGAGAAGAACACTGAAGCTTTCTTT.

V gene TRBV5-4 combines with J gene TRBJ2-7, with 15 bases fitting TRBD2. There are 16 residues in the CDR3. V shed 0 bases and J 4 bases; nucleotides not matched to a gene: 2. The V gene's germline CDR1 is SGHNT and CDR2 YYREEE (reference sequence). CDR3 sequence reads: CASSLAGTSGRYEQYF. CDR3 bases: TGTGCCAGCAGCTTGGCCGGGACTAGCGGGAGGTACGAGCAGTACTTC.

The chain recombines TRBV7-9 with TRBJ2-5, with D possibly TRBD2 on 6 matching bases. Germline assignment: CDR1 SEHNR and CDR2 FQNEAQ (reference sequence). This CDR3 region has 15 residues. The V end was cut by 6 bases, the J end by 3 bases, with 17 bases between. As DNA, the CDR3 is TGTGCCAGCAGGGGGACTGGGGGTGGCGAAGAGACCCAGTACTTC. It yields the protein CASRGTGGGEETQYF.

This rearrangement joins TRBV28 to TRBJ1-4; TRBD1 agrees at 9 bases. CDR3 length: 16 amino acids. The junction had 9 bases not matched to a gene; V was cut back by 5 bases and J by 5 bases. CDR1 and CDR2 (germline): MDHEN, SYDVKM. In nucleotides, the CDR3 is TGTGCCAGCAGTCTCCAACGGACAGGGGCCAATGAAAAACTGTTTTTT. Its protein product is CASSLQRTGANEKLFF.

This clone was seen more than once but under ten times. CDR3: CASSQNQITYNEQFF. The DNA of the CDR3 is TGTGCCAGCAGTCAGAATCAAATCACCTACAATGAGCAGTTCTTC. The chain joins TRBV6-5 to TRBJ2-1; D gene unclear. CDR3 length equals 15 residues. Germline V CDR1 and CDR2: MNHEY, SVGAGI. Between the trimmed V and J ends, which lost 5 bases and 2 bases, there was a span of 13 bases.

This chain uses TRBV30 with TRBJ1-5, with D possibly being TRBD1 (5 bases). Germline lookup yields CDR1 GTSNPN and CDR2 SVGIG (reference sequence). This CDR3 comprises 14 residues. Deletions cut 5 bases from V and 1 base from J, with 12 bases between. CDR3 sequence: CAWGTTASNQPQHF. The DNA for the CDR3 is TGTGCCTGGGGAACGACAGCCAGCAATCAGCCCCAGCATTTT.

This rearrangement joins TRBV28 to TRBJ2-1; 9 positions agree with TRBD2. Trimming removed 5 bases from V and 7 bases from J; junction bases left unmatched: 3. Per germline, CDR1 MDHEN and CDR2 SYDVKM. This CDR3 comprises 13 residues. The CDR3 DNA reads TGTGCCAGCAGTGAGCGGGAGGTAAATGAGCAGTTCTTC. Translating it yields CASSEREVNEQFF.

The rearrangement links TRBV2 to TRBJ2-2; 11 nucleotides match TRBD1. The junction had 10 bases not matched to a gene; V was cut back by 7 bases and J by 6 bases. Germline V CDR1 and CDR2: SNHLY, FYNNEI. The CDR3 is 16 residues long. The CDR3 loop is CASTTSGTGGAGELFF. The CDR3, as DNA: TGTGCCAGCACCACCTCGGGGACAGGGGGTGCCGGGGAGCTGTTTTTT.

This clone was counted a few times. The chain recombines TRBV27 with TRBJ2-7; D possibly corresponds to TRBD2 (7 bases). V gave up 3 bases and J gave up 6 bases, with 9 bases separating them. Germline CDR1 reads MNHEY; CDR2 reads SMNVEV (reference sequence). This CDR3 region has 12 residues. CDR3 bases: TGTGCCAGCAGTTTCGGGGGGCGCGAGCAGTACTTC. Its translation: CASSFGGREQYF.

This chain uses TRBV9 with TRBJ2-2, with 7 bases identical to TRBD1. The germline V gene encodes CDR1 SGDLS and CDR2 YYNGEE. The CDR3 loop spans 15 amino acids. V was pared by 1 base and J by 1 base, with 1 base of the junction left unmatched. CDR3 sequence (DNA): TGTGCCAGCAGCGTACAGGGGGTGAACACCGGGGAGCTGTTTTTT. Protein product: CASSVQGVNTGELFF.

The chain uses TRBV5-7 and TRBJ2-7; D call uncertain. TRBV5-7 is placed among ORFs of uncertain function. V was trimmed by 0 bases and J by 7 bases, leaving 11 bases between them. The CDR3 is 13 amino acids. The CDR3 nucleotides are TGTGCCAGCAGCTTGGTTGCCAGTATTGAGCAGTACTTC. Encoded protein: CASSLVASIEQYF.

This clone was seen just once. The CDR3 coding sequence is TGTGCCAGCAGCGCCGGACTAGCGCCTAGCACAGATACGCAGTATTTT. Translated: CASSAGLAPSTDTQYF. This chain links TRBV9 with TRBJ2-3, with TRBD2 identical over 9 bases. V was clipped by 3 bases and J by 0 bases; unmatched bases: 5. Germline V gene data show CDR1 as SGDLS and CDR2 as YYNGEE. The CDR3 has 16 amino acids.

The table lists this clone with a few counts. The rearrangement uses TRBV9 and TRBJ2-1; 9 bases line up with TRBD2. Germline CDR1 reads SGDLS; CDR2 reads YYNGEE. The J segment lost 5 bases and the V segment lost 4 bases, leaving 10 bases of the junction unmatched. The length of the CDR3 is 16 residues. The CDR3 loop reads CASSLEGGRANNEQFF. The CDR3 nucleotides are TGTGCCAGCAGCCTCGAAGGCGGGAGGGCCAACAATGAGCAGTTCTTC.

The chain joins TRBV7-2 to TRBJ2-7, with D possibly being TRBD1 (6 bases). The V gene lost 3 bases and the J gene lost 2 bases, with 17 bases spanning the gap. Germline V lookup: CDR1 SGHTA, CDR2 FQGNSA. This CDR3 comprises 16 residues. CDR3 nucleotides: TGTGCCAGCAGCTTGGTATCCGGGACACCTGCCTACGAGCAGTACTTC. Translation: CASSLVSGTPAYEQYF.

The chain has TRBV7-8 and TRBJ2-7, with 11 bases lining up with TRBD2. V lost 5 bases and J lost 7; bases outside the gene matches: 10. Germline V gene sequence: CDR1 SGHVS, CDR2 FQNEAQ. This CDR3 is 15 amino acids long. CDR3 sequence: CASSPRLAGSQEQYF. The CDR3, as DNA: TGTGCCAGCAGCCCCCGACTAGCGGGATCTCAGGAGCAGTACTTC.

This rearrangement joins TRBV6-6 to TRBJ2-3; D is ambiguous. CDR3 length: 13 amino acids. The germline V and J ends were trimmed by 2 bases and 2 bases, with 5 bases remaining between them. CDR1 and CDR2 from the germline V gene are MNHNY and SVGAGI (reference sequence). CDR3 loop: CASSYVATDTQYF. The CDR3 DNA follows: TGTGCCAGCAGTTACGTGGCCACAGATACGCAGTATTTT.

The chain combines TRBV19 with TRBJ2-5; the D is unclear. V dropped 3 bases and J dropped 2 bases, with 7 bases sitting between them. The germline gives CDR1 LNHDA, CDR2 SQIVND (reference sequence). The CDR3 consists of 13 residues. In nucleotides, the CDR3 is TGTGCCAGTAGTATGACACATCAAGAGACCCAGTACTTC. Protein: CASSMTHQETQYF.

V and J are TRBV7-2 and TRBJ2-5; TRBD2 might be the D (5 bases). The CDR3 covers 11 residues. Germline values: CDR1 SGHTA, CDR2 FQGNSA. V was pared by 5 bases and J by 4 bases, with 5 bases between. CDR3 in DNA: TGTGCCAGCAGCGAGGGAGAGACCCAGTACTTC. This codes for CASSEGETQYF.

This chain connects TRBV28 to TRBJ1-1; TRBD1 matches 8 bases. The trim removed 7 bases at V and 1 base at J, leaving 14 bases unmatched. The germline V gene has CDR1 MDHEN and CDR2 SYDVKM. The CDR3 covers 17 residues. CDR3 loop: CASTLGTGYATNTEAFF. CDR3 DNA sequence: TGTGCCAGCACCCTTGGGACAGGTTACGCTACGAACACTGAAGCTTTCTTT.

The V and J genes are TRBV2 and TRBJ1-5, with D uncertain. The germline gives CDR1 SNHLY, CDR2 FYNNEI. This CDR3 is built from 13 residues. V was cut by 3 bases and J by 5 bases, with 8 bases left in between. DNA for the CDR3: TGTGCCAGCAGTGATGAGGGCCATCAGCCCCAGCATTTT. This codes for CASSDEGHQPQHF.

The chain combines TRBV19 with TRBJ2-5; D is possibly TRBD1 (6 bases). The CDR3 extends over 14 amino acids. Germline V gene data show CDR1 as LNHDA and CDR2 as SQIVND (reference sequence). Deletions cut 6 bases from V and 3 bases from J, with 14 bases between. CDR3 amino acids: CASSPDRNEETQYF. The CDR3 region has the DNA TGTGCCAGTAGCCCAGACAGGAACGAAGAGACCCAGTACTTC. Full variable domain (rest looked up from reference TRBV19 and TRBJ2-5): DGGITQSPKYLFRKEGQNVTLSCEQNLNHDAMYWYRQDPGQGLRLIYYSQIVNDFQKGDIAEGYSVSREKKESFPLTVTSAQKNPTAFYLCASSPDRNEETQYFGPGTRLLVL.

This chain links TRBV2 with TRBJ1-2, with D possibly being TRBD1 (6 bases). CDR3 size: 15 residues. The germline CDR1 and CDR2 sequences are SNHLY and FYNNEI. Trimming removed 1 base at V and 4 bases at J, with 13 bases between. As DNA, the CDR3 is TGTGCCAGCAGTGAAGGGGTCCCACAGGGCTATGGCTACACCTTC. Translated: CASSEGVPQGYGYTF.

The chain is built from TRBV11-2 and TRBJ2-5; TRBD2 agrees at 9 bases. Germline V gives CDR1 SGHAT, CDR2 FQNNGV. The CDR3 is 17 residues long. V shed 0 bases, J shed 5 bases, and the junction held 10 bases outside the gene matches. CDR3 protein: CASSLDPGSGSRETQYF. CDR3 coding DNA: TGTGCCAGCAGCTTAGATCCTGGTAGCGGGAGCCGGGAGACCCAGTACTTC.